These T cell receptor beta chains were read from a single sample in a study of OX40 agonist ivuxolimab in advanced cancers. The assay was immunoSEQ multiplex PCR, and TCRdb's table has in-frame clones only and misses some. The sample comprises about 20,000 clones, 65% to 85% of which are singletons, and 35% to 50% rests with the top ten. Sequencing used CD4+ or CD8+ T cells sorted from blood, obtained in a trial of the OX40 agonist ivuxolimab. Every receptor here comes from an adult with an advanced solid tumor such as melanoma, head and neck, liver or kidney cancer. The CDR3 runs from the conserved cysteine through the conserved F or W. Fields, in order: D gene, V gene, J gene, clone size, CDR3 protein, CDR3 DNA. A D gene is named only where the DNA matches it firmly. Not all rows give a size; the values are once, few, many and, for expanded clones, a class.

D gene: TRBD1
V gene: TRBV29-1
J gene: TRBJ1-1
clone size: .
CDR3 protein: CSVTGTGGNTFF
CDR3 DNA: TGCAGCGTGACCGGGACAGGGGGGAATACTTTCTTT

D gene: .
V gene: TRBV28
J gene: TRBJ2-2
clone size: .
CDR3 protein: CASLTPRSVGELFF
CDR3 DNA: TGTGCCAGTCTTACGCCACGGAGTGTCGGGGAGCTGTTTTTT

D gene: .
V gene: TRBV6-5
J gene: TRBJ1-2
clone size: .
CDR3 protein: CASSYQLGGYTF
CDR3 DNA: TGTGCCAGCAGTTACCAGCTCGGTGGCTACACCTTC

D gene: .
V gene: TRBV6-5
J gene: TRBJ1-6
clone size: .
CDR3 protein: CASSSVRSSYNSPLHF
CDR3 DNA: TGTGCCAGCAGTTCCGTTCGTAGCTCCTATAATTCACCCCTCCACTTT

D gene: .
V gene: TRBV5-4
J gene: TRBJ2-7
clone size: .
CDR3 protein: CASSQLGLSYEQYF
CDR3 DNA: TGTGCCAGCAGCCAACTCGGGCTGTCCTACGAGCAGTACTTC

D gene: .
V gene: TRBV11-2
J gene: TRBJ2-3
clone size: few
CDR3 protein: CASSQVGVTDTQYF
CDR3 DNA: TGTGCCAGCAGCCAAGTTGGGGTAACAGATACGCAGTATTTT

D gene: .
V gene: TRBV27
J gene: TRBJ1-6
clone size: .
CDR3 protein: CASSLLGENSPLHF
CDR3 DNA: TGTGCCAGCAGCCTTCTCGGGGAAAATTCACCCCTCCACTTT

D gene: .
V gene: TRBV6-1
J gene: TRBJ1-2
clone size: .
CDR3 protein: CASSEVSGYGYTF
CDR3 DNA: TGTGCCAGCAGTGAAGTATCAGGGTATGGCTACACCTTC

D gene: TRBD2
V gene: TRBV9
J gene: TRBJ2-3
clone size: .
CDR3 protein: CASSYSGGGTDTQYF
CDR3 DNA: TGTGCCAGCAGCTATAGCGGGGGAGGCACAGATACGCAGTATTTT

D gene: .
V gene: TRBV9
J gene: TRBJ2-1
clone size: .
CDR3 protein: CASSVFSGPSSYNEQFF
CDR3 DNA: TGTGCCAGCAGCGTATTTAGCGGTCCGAGCTCCTACAATGAGCAGTTCTTC

D gene: .
V gene: TRBV9
J gene: TRBJ2-1
clone size: .
CDR3 protein: CASSPGAANEQFF
CDR3 DNA: TGTGCCAGCAGCCCAGGCGCGGCTAATGAGCAGTTCTTC

D gene: .
V gene: TRBV2
J gene: TRBJ1-2
clone size: few
CDR3 protein: CASRGENYGYTF
CDR3 DNA: TGTGCCAGCAGGGGTGAAAACTATGGCTACACCTTC

D gene: .
V gene: TRBV27
J gene: TRBJ1-5
clone size: .
CDR3 protein: CASSLLSGQPQHF
CDR3 DNA: TGTGCCAGCAGTTTATTGAGCGGCCAGCCCCAGCATTTT

D gene: .
V gene: TRBV4-2
J gene: TRBJ1-5
clone size: .
CDR3 protein: CASSLDGQPQHF
CDR3 DNA: TGTGCCAGCAGCCTAGATGGTCAGCCCCAGCATTTT

D gene: .
V gene: TRBV6-6
J gene: TRBJ2-2
clone size: .
CDR3 protein: CASSYGRASTGELFF
CDR3 DNA: TGTGCCAGCAGTTATGGCAGGGCCTCAACCGGGGAGCTGTTTTTT

D gene: .
V gene: TRBV29-1
J gene: TRBJ2-2
clone size: .
CDR3 protein: CSVVTDRFNTGELFF
CDR3 DNA: TGCAGCGTTGTAACTGATAGATTTAACACCGGGGAGCTGTTTTTT

D gene: TRBD1
V gene: TRBV4-1
J gene: TRBJ1-1
clone size: .
CDR3 protein: CASSQEGGQGRRF
CDR3 DNA: TGCGCCAGCAGCCAAGAGGGGGGACAGGGACGGCGCTTT

D gene: .
V gene: TRBV2
J gene: TRBJ2-7
clone size: few
CDR3 protein: CASSDHVLPWEQYF
CDR3 DNA: TGTGCCAGCAGTGATCACGTCTTACCGTGGGAGCAGTACTTC

D gene: .
V gene: TRBV28
J gene: TRBJ2-2
clone size: .
CDR3 protein: CASRPAGNTGELFF
CDR3 DNA: TGTGCCAGCAGGCCAGCGGGGAACACCGGGGAGCTGTTTTTT

D gene: .
V gene: TRBV9
J gene: TRBJ2-5
clone size: .
CDR3 protein: CASSGTDHRGETQYF
CDR3 DNA: TGTGCCAGCAGCGGGACAGACCATAGGGGGGAGACCCAGTACTTC

D gene: .
V gene: TRBV2
J gene: TRBJ2-7
clone size: .
CDR3 protein: CASSEVDGYEQYF
CDR3 DNA: TGTGCCAGCAGTGAAGTGGACGGGTACGAGCAGTACTTC

D gene: .
V gene: TRBV6-1
J gene: TRBJ2-5
clone size: .
CDR3 protein: CATVQGWGTQYF
CDR3 DNA: TGTGCCACCGTCCAGGGATGGGGGACCCAGTACTTC

D gene: TRBD1
V gene: TRBV29-1
J gene: TRBJ2-7
clone size: .
CDR3 protein: CSVENTGGPNSYEQYF
CDR3 DNA: TGCAGCGTTGAAAACACAGGGGGCCCTAACTCCTACGAGCAGTACTTC

D gene: TRBD2
V gene: TRBV2
J gene: TRBJ2-1
clone size: .
CDR3 protein: CASRALAGAQYNEQFF
CDR3 DNA: TGTGCCAGCAGGGCCTTAGCGGGGGCCCAGTACAATGAGCAGTTCTTC

D gene: .
V gene: TRBV27
J gene: TRBJ2-2
clone size: .
CDR3 protein: CASRPQGTGELFF
CDR3 DNA: TGTGCCAGCAGGCCACAGGGAACCGGGGAGCTGTTTTTT

D gene: .
V gene: TRBV7-9
J gene: TRBJ1-5
clone size: .
CDR3 protein: CASSLEGYNQPQHF
CDR3 DNA: TGTGCCAGCAGCTTAGAAGGCTACAATCAGCCCCAGCATTTT

D gene: .
V gene: TRBV19
J gene: TRBJ1-5
clone size: .
CDR3 protein: CATGFDQPQHF
CDR3 DNA: TGTGCCACCGGTTTCGATCAGCCCCAGCATTTT

D gene: .
V gene: TRBV27
J gene: TRBJ2-7
clone size: once
CDR3 protein: CASSSNSYEQYF
CDR3 DNA: TGTGCCAGCAGTTCCAATTCCTACGAGCAGTACTTC

D gene: .
V gene: TRBV7-2
J gene: TRBJ2-7
clone size: .
CDR3 protein: CASRPQGLHEQYF
CDR3 DNA: TGTGCCAGCAGGCCCCAGGGGCTCCACGAGCAGTACTTC

D gene: .
V gene: TRBV5-6
J gene: TRBJ2-5
clone size: few
CDR3 protein: CASSHDRYPGETQYF
CDR3 DNA: TGTGCCAGCAGCCATGACAGGTATCCTGGGGAGACCCAGTACTTC

D gene: TRBD1
V gene: TRBV4-1
J gene: TRBJ1-2
clone size: .
CDR3 protein: CASSETGGGGYTF
CDR3 DNA: TGCGCCAGCAGCGAGACAGGGGGCGGTGGCTACACCTTC

D gene: .
V gene: TRBV29-1
J gene: TRBJ1-2
clone size: .
CDR3 protein: CSAEVWQTTFYGYTF
CDR3 DNA: TGCAGCGCCGAGGTTTGGCAGACTACCTTCTATGGCTACACCTTC

D gene: .
V gene: TRBV7-2
J gene: TRBJ1-1
clone size: .
CDR3 protein: CASSLVPPGRTEAFF
CDR3 DNA: TGTGCCAGCAGCTTAGTGCCCCCGGGTCGGACTGAAGCTTTCTTT

D gene: .
V gene: TRBV11-2
J gene: TRBJ2-7
clone size: .
CDR3 protein: CASSLEPGLNSYEQYF
CDR3 DNA: TGTGCCAGCAGCTTAGAACCAGGCCTCAACTCCTACGAGCAGTACTTC

D gene: .
V gene: TRBV9
J gene: TRBJ1-1
clone size: few
CDR3 protein: CASSEGGSGTEAFF
CDR3 DNA: TGTGCCAGCAGCGAGGGAGGAAGTGGGACTGAAGCTTTCTTT

D gene: .
V gene: TRBV19
J gene: TRBJ2-7
clone size: .
CDR3 protein: CASSEMTGSYEQYF
CDR3 DNA: TGTGCCAGTAGCGAGATGACAGGATCCTACGAGCAGTACTTC

D gene: .
V gene: TRBV28
J gene: TRBJ2-7
clone size: .
CDR3 protein: CASSFLGIRSYEQYF
CDR3 DNA: TGTGCCAGCAGTTTTCTCGGGATCCGATCCTACGAGCAGTACTTC

D gene: .
V gene: TRBV14
J gene: TRBJ2-5
clone size: .
CDR3 protein: CASRGNGGFRETQYF
CDR3 DNA: TGTGCCAGCAGAGGGAATGGGGGCTTCAGAGAGACCCAGTACTTC

D gene: .
V gene: TRBV4-3
J gene: TRBJ2-7
clone size: .
CDR3 protein: CASSQEAFSYEQYF
CDR3 DNA: TGCGCCAGCAGCCAAGAGGCGTTCTCCTACGAGCAGTACTTC

D gene: .
V gene: TRBV12-5
J gene: TRBJ2-7
clone size: .
CDR3 protein: CASGLVNTGTYEQYF
CDR3 DNA: TGTGCTAGTGGTTTGGTAAACACAGGGACCTACGAGCAGTACTTC

D gene: .
V gene: TRBV19
J gene: TRBJ2-7
clone size: .
CDR3 protein: CASSILYGHEQYF
CDR3 DNA: TGTGCCAGTAGTATCCTCTACGGGCACGAGCAGTACTTC

D gene: TRBD2
V gene: TRBV7-9
J gene: TRBJ2-5
clone size: .
CDR3 protein: CASSLPGGETQYF
CDR3 DNA: TGTGCCAGCAGCTTACCGGGGGGGGAGACCCAGTACTTC